The 20 T cell receptor beta chains below all came from one sample that was sequenced in a study of Ad26.COV2.S vaccination and SARS-CoV-2 variants. This sample's treatment: some 19 received Ad26.COV2.S at low or high dose, single or two shots; several received placebo; per-sample allocation not given. Specimens were obtained on day 63 following the first vaccine or placebo injection. Method: immunoSEQ multiplex PCR; TCRdb's copy keeps in-frame clones and lacks some. Of approximately 350,000 clones listed, around 87% were seen once; the top ten hold more than 3%. The starting material was peripheral blood, obtained in a trial of Ad26.COV2.S vaccine versus placebo. The receptors originated from a person between 18 and 65 years old who received the Ad26.COV2.S COVID-19 vaccine or a placebo.

This chain connects TRBV9 to TRBJ2-7; TRBD2 matches at 10 bases. The junction had 3 bases not matched to a gene; V was cut back by 0 bases and J by 3 bases. The CDR3 runs to 15 residues. Germline CDR1 is SGDLS and CDR2 is YYNGEE. CDR3 bases: TGTGCCAGCAGCGTAGGAAGACTAGCGGGCTACGAGCAGTACTTC. Amino acids: CASSVGRLAGYEQYF.

The rearrangement links TRBV7-2 to TRBJ2-5, with D tentatively TRBD2 (5 bases). V was pared by 2 bases and J by 4 bases, with 17 bases between. The CDR3 extends over 16 amino acids. The V gene's germline CDR1 is SGHTA and CDR2 FQGNSA. DNA for the CDR3: TGTGCCAGCAGCTTACTCGAGGGAAGTGGAGGAGAGACCCAGTACTTC. It translates to CASSLLEGSGGETQYF.

The chain links TRBV30 to TRBJ2-7, with a tentative D call TRBD2 (5 bases). V lost 2 bases and J lost 4, with 9 bases in between. There are 12 residues in the CDR3. CDR1 is GTSNPN and CDR2 is SVGIG in the germline V gene (reference sequence). CDR3 region: CAWSPGLYEQYF. CDR3 nucleotide sequence: TGTGCCTGGAGTCCGGGGTTGTACGAGCAGTACTTC. The variable domain in full, with the rest retrieved from reference TRBV30 and TRBJ2-7, is SQTIHQWPATLVQPVGSPLSLECTVEGTSNPNLYWYRQAAGRGLQLLFYSVGIGQISSEVPQNLSASRPQDRQFILSSKKLLLSDSGFYLCAWSPGLYEQYFGPGTRLTVT.

This chain joins TRBV18 and TRBJ1-1; 8 nucleotides match TRBD1. Germline V gene data show CDR1 as KGHSH and CDR2 as LQKENI. V shed 3 bases, J shed 0 bases, and the junction held 6 bases outside the gene matches. This CDR3 region has 16 residues. DNA for the CDR3: TGTGCCAGCTCACCTAGACAGGGGCACATGAACACTGAAGCTTTCTTT. Amino acid sequence: CASSPRQGHMNTEAFF.

The chain carries TRBV24-1 and TRBJ2-2, with 8 positions matching TRBD2. V lost 2 bases, J lost 5 bases, and 12 bases stayed unmatched. The CDR3 extends over 18 amino acids. Germline V CDR1 and CDR2: KGHDR, SFDVKD. Written as DNA, the CDR3 is TGTGCCACCAGTGATTCCCGTTCGGGGGGGCCGCGGACCGGGGAGCTGTTTTTT. Its protein is CATSDSRSGGPRTGELFF.

This clone was counted a few times. The chain employs TRBV6-5 and TRBJ1-1; D not certain. V shed 3 bases and J shed 0 bases, with 14 bases lying between them. Germline assignment: CDR1 MNHEY and CDR2 SVGAGI. The CDR3 length is 16 residues. This chain's CDR3 is CASSYDTLTLNTEAFF. As DNA, the CDR3 is TGTGCCAGCAGTTATGATACTTTAACCCTGAACACTGAAGCTTTCTTT.

V usage is TRBV18 and J usage is TRBJ2-7; a possible D gene is TRBD1 (5 bases). CDR1 is KGHSH and CDR2 is LQKENI in the germline V gene. The CDR3 covers 16 residues. Trimming removed 1 base at V and 0 bases at J, with 13 bases between. For the CDR3, the DNA is TGTGCCAGCTCACCACTGAGGAGCAGGGCCTCCTACGAGCAGTACTTC. The encoded protein is CASSPLRSRASYEQYF.

The rearrangement uses TRBV5-4 and TRBJ2-1, with 9 bases matching TRBD1. V shed 2 bases, J shed 4 bases, and the junction held 4 bases outside the gene matches. In germline, CDR1 is SGHNT, CDR2 YYREEE (reference sequence). The CDR3 extends over 15 amino acids. The CDR3: CASSFDRGGYNEQFF. Here the CDR3 DNA reads TGTGCCAGCAGCTTTGACAGGGGGGGTTACAATGAGCAGTTCTTC.

The rearrangement joins TRBV15 to TRBJ2-5; 10 bases align to TRBD1. The CDR3 contains 15 residues. V dropped 0 bases and J dropped 4; count of bases not matched to a gene: 2. Per the germline V gene, CDR1 is LNHNV and CDR2 is YYDKDF (reference sequence). This CDR3 is CATSRDGTGAETQYF. Here the CDR3 DNA reads TGTGCCACCAGCAGAGATGGGACAGGGGCAGAGACCCAGTACTTC.

The V call is TRBV11-2, the J call TRBJ1-1, with unresolved D. Deletions cut 5 bases from V and 0 bases from J, with 7 bases between. CDR3 size: 13 residues. Germline-derived CDR1 and CDR2 are SGHAT and FQNNGV. The CDR3 coding sequence is TGTGCCAGCAGCCAATACATGAACACTGAAGCTTTCTTT. This gives the protein CASSQYMNTEAFF.

V usage is TRBV7-8 and J usage is TRBJ2-1; 8 bases line up with TRBD1. In germline, CDR1 is SGHVS, CDR2 FQNEAQ. The CDR3 is 16 residues long. With V trimmed by 7 bases and J by 2 bases, 10 bases remained unmatched. This chain's CDR3 is CASNPDRGLPYNEQFF. The CDR3 DNA follows: TGTGCCAGCAACCCTGACAGGGGATTGCCCTACAATGAGCAGTTCTTC.

DNA for the CDR3: TGTGCCAGCAGTTATCCCCTGAAGACCTATGGCTACACCTTC. Protein product: CASSYPLKTYGYTF. The V gene is TRBV6-2 or TRBV6-3, the J gene TRBJ1-2; D gene uncertain. The CDR3 length is 14 residues. CDR1 MNHEY and CDR2 SVGEGT come from the germline V gene. V shed 3 bases and J shed 4 bases, with 12 bases lying between them.

The CDR3 region has the DNA TGTGCCTGGGGACGTCGGGGGGCGCCCGGGGAGCTGTTTTTT. Its protein product is CAWGRRGAPGELFF. The chain employs TRBV30 and TRBJ2-2; a weak D match, TRBD2 (7 bases). The germline V gene has CDR1 GTSNPN and CDR2 SVGIG (reference sequence). The CDR3 loop spans 14 amino acids. V was trimmed by 5 bases and J by 6 bases, leaving 16 bases between them.

The chain employs TRBV12-3 or TRBV12-4 and TRBJ2-7; D tentatively fits TRBD1 or TRBD2 (6 bases each). Trimming stripped 6 bases from V and 4 bases from J, with 13 bases between. This CDR3 is built from 13 residues. CDR3 sequence: CASRPGGLYEQYF. The CDR3 nucleotides read TGTGCCAGCAGGCCCGGGGGCCTTTACGAGCAGTACTTC.

This clone appeared a single time. The J gene is TRBJ1-1, the V gene TRBV29-1; D remains ambiguous. CDR1 is SQVTM, CDR2 ANQGSEA, per germline. V lost 4 bases and J 2 bases, leaving 8 bases between the germline ends. CDR3 length: 12 amino acids. The CDR3 here is CSVGSLNTEAFF. The DNA for the CDR3 is TGCAGCGTTGGCAGCCTCAACACTGAAGCTTTCTTT.

The J gene is TRBJ2-3, the V gene TRBV24-1; TRBD1 matches at 7 bases. The junction had 7 bases not matched to a gene; V was cut back by 7 bases and J by 1 base. The CDR3 is 15 residues long. Germline CDR1 reads KGHDR; CDR2 reads SFDVKD. This CDR3 is CATSRTGAGTDTQYF. DNA for the CDR3: TGTGCCACCAGCCGCACAGGGGCAGGCACAGATACGCAGTATTTT.

V is TRBV2 and J is TRBJ2-7; TRBD2 matches 7 bases. This CDR3 region has 13 residues. The V and J ends lost 11 bases and 3 bases, in that order; junction bases with no gene match: 10. From germline, CDR1 is SNHLY and CDR2 FYNNEI. This CDR3 is CAYRGVIFYEQYF. The CDR3 DNA reads TGTGCCTATCGGGGGGTCATCTTCTACGAGCAGTACTTC.

The chain couples TRBV5-1 to TRBJ2-3; D might be TRBD2 (6 bases). This CDR3 has 15 amino acids. Trimming stripped 0 bases from V and 11 bases from J, with 19 bases between. Germline CDR1 is SGHRS and CDR2 is YFSETQ. The CDR3: CASSLDQPGGVGQYF. CDR3 nucleotides: TGCGCCAGCAGCTTGGACCAGCCCGGGGGTGTAGGGCAGTATTTT.

The chain uses TRBV15 and TRBJ2-5; tentative D call: TRBD2 (6 bases). The CDR3 is 15 residues long. The V end lost 5 bases, the J end lost 5 bases, and 18 bases lay between the germline ends. Germline CDR1 reads LNHNV; CDR2 reads YYDKDF (reference sequence). The chain's CDR3 is CATSPRRGSGETQYF. For the CDR3, the DNA is TGTGCCACCAGCCCCCGGCGGGGCAGCGGGGAGACCCAGTACTTC.

The rearrangement joins TRBV29-1 to TRBJ2-7, with D tentatively TRBD1 (6 bases). V was pared by 5 bases and J by 3 bases, with 14 bases between. CDR1 and CDR2 from the germline V gene are SQVTM and ANQGSEA. This CDR3 contains 13 residues. The CDR3 DNA reads TGCAGCGTTTTGACAGGAACCCGCTACGAGCAGTACTTC. It specifies CSVLTGTRYEQYF.